The entry below gives a single TCR beta chain sequence along with its context. Its target is unknown. CDR1 and CDR2 from the germline V gene are SEHNR and FQNEAQ (reference sequence). This CDR3 region has 15 residues. The V end was cut by 2 bases, the J end by 0 bases, with 10 bases between. Using CD45RO/CCR7/CD25/CD127/CD95/CD27, CD4+ naive, central memory, regulatory and stem cell-like memory cells were sorted. This sample is part of a study of beta chain features in type 1 diabetes. Study results and caveats: PCR might favor shorter templates, equally in patients and controls. The study found moderately but significantly shorter TCRB CDR3s in all four CD4+ subsets of Type 1 diabetes patients.

Expressed TCRB transcripts were sequenced because the entire RNA isolate underwent reverse transcription. The repertoire was sequenced with immunoSEQ multiplex PCR; TCRdb's copy has only in-frame clones and lacks some. This repertoire shows 20,000 to 25,000 clones, over 65% found once; its top ten account for around 1.1%. Sample: stem cell memory CD4+ T cells from blood. The TCR was taken from a woman in her forties with type 1 diabetes. This chain links TRBV7-9 with TRBJ1-1; tentatively, D is TRBD1 (6 bases). CDR3 residues: CASSLQGQMNTEAFF. In DNA form, the CDR3 reads TGTGCCAGCAGCTTACAAGGACAGATGAACACTGAAGCTTTCTTT.